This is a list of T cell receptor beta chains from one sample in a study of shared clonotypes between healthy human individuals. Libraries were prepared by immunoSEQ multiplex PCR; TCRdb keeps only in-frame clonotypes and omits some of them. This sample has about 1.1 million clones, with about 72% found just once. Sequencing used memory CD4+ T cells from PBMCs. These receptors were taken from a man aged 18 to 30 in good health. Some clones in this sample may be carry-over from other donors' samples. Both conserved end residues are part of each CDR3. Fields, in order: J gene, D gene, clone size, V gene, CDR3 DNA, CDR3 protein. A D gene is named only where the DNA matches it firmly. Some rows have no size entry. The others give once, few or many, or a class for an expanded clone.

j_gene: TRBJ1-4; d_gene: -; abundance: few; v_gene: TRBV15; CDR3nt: TGTGCCACCACCCAAGGGACTAATGAAAAACTGTTTTTT; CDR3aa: CATTQGTNEKLFF
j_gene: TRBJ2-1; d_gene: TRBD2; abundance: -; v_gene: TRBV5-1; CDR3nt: TGCGCCAGCACCGACCTAGCGGGAGTTACCAATGAGCAGTTCTTC; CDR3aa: CASTDLAGVTNEQFF
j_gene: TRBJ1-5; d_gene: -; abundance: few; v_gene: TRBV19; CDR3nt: TGTGCCAGTAACCCCGGGGCTTATAGCAATCAGCCCCAGCATTTT; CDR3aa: CASNPGAYSNQPQHF
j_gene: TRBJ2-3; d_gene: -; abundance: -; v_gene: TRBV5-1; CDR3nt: TGCGCCAGCAGCTCGAATGCCGGCAGGTCATCAGATACGCAGTATTTT; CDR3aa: CASSSNAGRSSDTQYF
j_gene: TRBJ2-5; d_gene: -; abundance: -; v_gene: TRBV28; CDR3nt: TGTGCCACCTCAGGAGGCCCCCAAGAGACCCAGTACTTC; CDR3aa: CATSGGPQETQYF
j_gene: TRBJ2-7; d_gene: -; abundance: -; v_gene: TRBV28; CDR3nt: TGTGCCAGCAGTTCCCCAAGTGCCCCCCCTGGGGCCGAGCAGTACTTC; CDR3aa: CASSSPSAPPGAEQYF
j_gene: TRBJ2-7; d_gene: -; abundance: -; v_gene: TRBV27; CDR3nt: TGTGCCAGCAGTCCCTCCCCCAACACCGGGGAGTGGTACGAGCAGTACTTC; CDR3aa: CASSPSPNTGEWYEQYF
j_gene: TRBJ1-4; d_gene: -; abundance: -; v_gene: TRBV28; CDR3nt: TGTGCCAGCAGTTTCGACCCCCACAGGGCAACTAATGAAAAACTGTTTTTT; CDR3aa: CASSFDPHRATNEKLFF
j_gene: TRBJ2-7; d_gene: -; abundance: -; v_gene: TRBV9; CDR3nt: TGTGCCAGCAGTGAAGGACACTCGACCACCTACGAGCAGTACTTC; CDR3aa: CASSEGHSTTYEQYF
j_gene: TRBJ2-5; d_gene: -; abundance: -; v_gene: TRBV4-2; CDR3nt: TGTGCCAGCAGCCAAGTGGACAGGGAGGGAGAGACCCAGTACTTC; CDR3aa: CASSQVDREGETQYF
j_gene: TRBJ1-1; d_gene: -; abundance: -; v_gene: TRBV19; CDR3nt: TGTGCCAGTAGTAGAAAGACTCAGGGGATGCGGACTGAAGCTTTCTTT; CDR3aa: CASSRKTQGMRTEAFF
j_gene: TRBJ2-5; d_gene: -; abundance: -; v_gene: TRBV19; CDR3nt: TGTGCCAGTACACAACTCGGGGATCAAGAGACCCAGTACTTC; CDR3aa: CASTQLGDQETQYF
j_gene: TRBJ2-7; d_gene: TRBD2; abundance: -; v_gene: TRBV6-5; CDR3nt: TGTGCCAGCAGCCCTAGCGGAAGCTCCTACGAGCAGTACTTC; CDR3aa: CASSPSGSSYEQYF
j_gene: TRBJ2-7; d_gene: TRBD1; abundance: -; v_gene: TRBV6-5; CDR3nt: TGTGCCAGCAGATTGCGACAGGGGGGGTCCTACGAGCAGTACTTC; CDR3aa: CASRLRQGGSYEQYF
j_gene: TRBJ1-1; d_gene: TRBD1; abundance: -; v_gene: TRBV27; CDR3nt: TGTGCCAGCAGTTCCGGGGACAGCCTTTATGAAGCTTTCTTT; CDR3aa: CASSSGDSLYEAFF
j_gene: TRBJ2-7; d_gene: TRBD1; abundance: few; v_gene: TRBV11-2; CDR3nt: TGTGCCAGCAGCTTAGGCCGGGACAGGGGCGGCTACGAGCAGTACTTC; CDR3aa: CASSLGRDRGGYEQYF